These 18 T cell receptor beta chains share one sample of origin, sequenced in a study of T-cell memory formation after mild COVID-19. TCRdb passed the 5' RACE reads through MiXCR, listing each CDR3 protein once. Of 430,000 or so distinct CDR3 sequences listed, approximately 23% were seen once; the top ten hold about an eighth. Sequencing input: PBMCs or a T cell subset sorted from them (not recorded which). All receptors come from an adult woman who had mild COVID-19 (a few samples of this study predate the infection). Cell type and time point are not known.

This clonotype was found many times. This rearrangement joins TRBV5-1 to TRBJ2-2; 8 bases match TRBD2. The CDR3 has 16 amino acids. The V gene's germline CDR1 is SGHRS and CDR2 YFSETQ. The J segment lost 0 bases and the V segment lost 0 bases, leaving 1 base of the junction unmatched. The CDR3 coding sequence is TGCGCCAGCAGCTTGGAACTAGCGGCGAACACCGGGGAGCTGTTTTTT. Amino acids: CASSLELAANTGELFF. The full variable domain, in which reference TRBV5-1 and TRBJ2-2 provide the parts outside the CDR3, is KAGVTQTPRYLIKTRGQQVTLSCSPISGHRSVSWYQQTPGQGLQFLFEYFSETQRNKGNFPGRFSGRQFSNSRSEMNVSTLELGDSALYLCASSLELAANTGELFFGEGSRLTVL.

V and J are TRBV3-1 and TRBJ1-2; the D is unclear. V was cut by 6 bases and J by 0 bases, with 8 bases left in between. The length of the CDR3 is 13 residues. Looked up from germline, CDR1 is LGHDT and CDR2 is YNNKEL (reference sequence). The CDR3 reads CASSRTSNYGYTF. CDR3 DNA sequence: TGTGCCAGCAGTCGGACTTCTAACTATGGCTACACCTTC.

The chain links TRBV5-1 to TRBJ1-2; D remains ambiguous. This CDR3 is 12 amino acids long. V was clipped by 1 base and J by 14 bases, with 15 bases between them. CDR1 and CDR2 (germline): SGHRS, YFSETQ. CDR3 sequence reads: CASSLRSDGGTF. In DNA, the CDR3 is TGCGCCAGCAGCTTGAGGAGTGATGGAGGAACCTTC.

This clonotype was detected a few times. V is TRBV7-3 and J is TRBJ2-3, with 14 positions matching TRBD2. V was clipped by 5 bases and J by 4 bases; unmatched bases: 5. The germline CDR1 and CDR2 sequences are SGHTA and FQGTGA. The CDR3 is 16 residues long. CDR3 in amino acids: CASSPRLAGGPDTQYF. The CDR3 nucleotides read TGTGCCAGCAGCCCCCGACTAGCGGGAGGGCCAGATACGCAGTATTTT. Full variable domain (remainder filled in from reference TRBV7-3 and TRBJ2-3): GAGVSQTPSNKVTEKGKYVELRCDPISGHTALYWYRQSLGQGPEFLIYFQGTGAADDSGLPNDRFFAVRPEGSVSTLKIQRTERGDSAVYLCASSPRLAGGPDTQYFGPGTRLTVL.

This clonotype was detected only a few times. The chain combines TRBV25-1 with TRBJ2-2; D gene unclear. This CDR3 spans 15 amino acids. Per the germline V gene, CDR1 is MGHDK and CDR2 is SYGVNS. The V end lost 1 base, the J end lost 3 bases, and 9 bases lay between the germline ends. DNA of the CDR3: TGTGCCAGCAGTGAATTCTCAGTTGACACCGGGGAGCTGTTTTTT. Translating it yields CASSEFSVDTGELFF.

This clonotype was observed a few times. The CDR3 reads CASSSQGSRSGNTIYF. The CDR3 DNA reads as TGTGCCAGCAGCTCACAGGGAAGCCGCTCTGGAAACACCATATATTTT. The V and J genes are TRBV5-6 and TRBJ1-3, with D tentatively TRBD1 (6 bases). V lost 3 bases to trimming and J lost 0 bases, with 13 bases between them. The CDR3 covers 16 residues. Germline CDR1 is SGHDT and CDR2 is YYEEEE.

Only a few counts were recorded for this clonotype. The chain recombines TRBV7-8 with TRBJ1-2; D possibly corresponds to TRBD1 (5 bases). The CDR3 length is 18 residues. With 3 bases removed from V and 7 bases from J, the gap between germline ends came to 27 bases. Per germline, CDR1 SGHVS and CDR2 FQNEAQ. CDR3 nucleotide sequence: TGTGCCAGCAGCTTGGAGGCGGGCCAGACAGCCCCTCTGGGTGGCTACACCTTC. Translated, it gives CASSLEAGQTAPLGGYTF.

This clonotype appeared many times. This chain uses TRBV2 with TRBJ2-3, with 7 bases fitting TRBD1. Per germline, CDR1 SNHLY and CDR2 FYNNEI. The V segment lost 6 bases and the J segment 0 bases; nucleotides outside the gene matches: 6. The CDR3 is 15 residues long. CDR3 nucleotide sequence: TGTGCCAGCAGCGCCGGGACAGCTAGCACAGATACGCAGTATTTT. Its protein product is CASSAGTASTDTQYF.

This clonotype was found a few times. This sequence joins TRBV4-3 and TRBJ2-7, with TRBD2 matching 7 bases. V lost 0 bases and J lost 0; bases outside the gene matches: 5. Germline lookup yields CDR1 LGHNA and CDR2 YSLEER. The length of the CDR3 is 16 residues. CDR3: CASSQDSAGSSYEQYF. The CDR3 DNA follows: TGCGCCAGCAGCCAAGATTCAGCGGGGAGCTCCTACGAGCAGTACTTC.

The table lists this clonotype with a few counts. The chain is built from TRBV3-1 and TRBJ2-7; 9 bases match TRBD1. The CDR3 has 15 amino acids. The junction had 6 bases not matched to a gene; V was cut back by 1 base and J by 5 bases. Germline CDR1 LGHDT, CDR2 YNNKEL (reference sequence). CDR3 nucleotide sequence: TGTGCCAGCAGCCAAGTTGGACAGGGGCGAAACGAGCAGTACTTC. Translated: CASSQVGQGRNEQYF.

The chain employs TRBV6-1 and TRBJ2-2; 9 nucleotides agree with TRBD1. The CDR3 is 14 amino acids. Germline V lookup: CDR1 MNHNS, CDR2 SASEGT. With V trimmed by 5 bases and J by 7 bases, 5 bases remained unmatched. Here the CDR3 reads CASSQQGADGELFF. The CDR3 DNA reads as TGTGCCAGCAGTCAACAGGGGGCGGACGGGGAGCTGTTTTTT.

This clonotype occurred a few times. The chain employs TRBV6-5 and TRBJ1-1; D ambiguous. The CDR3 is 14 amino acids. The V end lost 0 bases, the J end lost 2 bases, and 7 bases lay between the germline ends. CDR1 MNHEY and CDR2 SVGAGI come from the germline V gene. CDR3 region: CASSYSWANTEAFF. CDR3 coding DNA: TGTGCCAGCAGTTACTCGTGGGCTAACACTGAAGCTTTCTTT.

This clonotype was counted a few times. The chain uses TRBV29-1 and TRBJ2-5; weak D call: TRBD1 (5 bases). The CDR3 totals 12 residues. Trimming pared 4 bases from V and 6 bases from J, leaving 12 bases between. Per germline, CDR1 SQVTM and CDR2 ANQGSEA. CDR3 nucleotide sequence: TGCAGCGTTGTCAGGGTCGTTAAGACCCAGTACTTC. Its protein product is CSVVRVVKTQYF. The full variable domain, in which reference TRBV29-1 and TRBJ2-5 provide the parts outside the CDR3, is SAVISQKPSRDICQRGTSLTIQCQVDSQVTMMFWYRQQPGQSLTLIATANQGSEATYESGFVIDKFPISRPNLTFSTLTVSNMSPEDSSIYLCSVVRVVKTQYFGPGTRLLVL.

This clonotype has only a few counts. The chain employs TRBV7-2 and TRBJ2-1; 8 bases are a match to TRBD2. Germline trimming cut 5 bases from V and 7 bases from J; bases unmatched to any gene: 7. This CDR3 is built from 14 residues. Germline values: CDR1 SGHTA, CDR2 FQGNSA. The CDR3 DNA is TGTGCCAGCAGCCCCGGGGGGGCATTGAATGAGCAGTTCTTC. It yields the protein CASSPGGALNEQFF.

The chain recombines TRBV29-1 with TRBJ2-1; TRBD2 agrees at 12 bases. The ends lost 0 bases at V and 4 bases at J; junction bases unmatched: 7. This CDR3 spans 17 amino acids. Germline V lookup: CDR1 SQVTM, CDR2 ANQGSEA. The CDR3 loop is CSVEDPSGRGVYNEQFF. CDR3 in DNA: TGCAGCGTTGAAGATCCTAGCGGGAGGGGGGTTTACAATGAGCAGTTCTTC.

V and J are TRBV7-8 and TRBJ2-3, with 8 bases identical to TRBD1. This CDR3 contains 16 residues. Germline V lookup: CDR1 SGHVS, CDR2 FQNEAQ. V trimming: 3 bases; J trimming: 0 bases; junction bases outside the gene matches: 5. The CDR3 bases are TGTGCCAGCAGCTTCGCCTGGACAGGGAGCACAGATACGCAGTATTTT. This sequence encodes CASSFAWTGSTDTQYF.

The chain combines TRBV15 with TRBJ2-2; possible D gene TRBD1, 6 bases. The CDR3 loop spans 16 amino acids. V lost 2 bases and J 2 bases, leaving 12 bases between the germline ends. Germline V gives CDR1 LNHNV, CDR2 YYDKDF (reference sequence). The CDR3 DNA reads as TGTGCCACCAGCAGAAGGGACAAAGTAAACACCGGGGAGCTGTTTTTT. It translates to CATSRRDKVNTGELFF.

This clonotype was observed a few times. The CDR3 DNA reads TGTGCCAGCAGCTTTGATGTGCTAGCGGGAGGGTTATCCTACAATGAGCAGTTCTTC. Amino acid sequence: CASSFDVLAGGLSYNEQFF. The V gene is TRBV11-2, the J gene TRBJ2-1, with 12 bases fitting TRBD2. Germline trimming cut 3 bases from V and 1 base from J; bases unmatched to any gene: 10. The germline gives CDR1 SGHAT, CDR2 FQNNGV. CDR3 length equals 19 residues. Full variable domain (outside the CDR3, taken from reference TRBV11-2 and TRBJ2-1): EAGVAQSPRYKIIEKRQSVAFWCNPISGHATLYWYQQILGQGPKLLIQFQNNGVVDDSQLPKDRFSAERLKGVDSTLKIQPAKLEDSAVYLCASSFDVLAGGLSYNEQFFGPGTRLTVL.